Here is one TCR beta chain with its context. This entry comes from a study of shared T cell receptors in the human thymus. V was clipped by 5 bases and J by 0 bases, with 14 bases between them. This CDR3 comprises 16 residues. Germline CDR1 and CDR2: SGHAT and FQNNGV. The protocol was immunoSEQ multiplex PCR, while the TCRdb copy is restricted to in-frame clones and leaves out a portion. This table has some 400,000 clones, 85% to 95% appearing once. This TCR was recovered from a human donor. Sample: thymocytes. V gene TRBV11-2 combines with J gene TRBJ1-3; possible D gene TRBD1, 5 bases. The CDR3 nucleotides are TGTGCCAGCAGCCAGGGACGGAATCTCTCTGGAAACACCATATATTTT. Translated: CASSQGRNLSGNTIYF.